The clone carrying this T cell receptor (beta chain) was observed a handful of times. Its antigen is not known. MiXCR, run by TCRdb on the 5' RACE reads, gives a single entry per CDR3 protein. The repertoire includes 180,000 or so distinct CDR3 sequences, under 14% of them detected once, and 3.8% sits in the top ten. The data originate from a study of T-cell memory formation after mild COVID-19. Study-wide findings and caveats: Memory cells collected pre-infection included some clones that later responded, suggesting cross-reactive memory joined. Whether day 37 second-wave clones are SARS-CoV-2-specific was not confirmed.

Trimming left V 1 base short and J 5 bases short, with 11 bases between. Per the germline V gene, CDR1 is SNHLY and CDR2 is FYNNEI. The CDR3 runs 14 residues. The J gene is TRBJ2-5, the V gene TRBV2; D may correspond to TRBD1 or TRBD2 (5 bases each). Sequencing used PBMCs or a T cell subset sorted from them (not recorded which). The sequence derives from a young man who had mild COVID-19 (a few samples of this study predate the infection). Cell type and time point are not known. The CDR3 DNA is TGTGCCAGCAGTGAAGGTCATTGGGGGGAGACCCAGTACTTC. Its translation is CASSEGHWGETQYF.